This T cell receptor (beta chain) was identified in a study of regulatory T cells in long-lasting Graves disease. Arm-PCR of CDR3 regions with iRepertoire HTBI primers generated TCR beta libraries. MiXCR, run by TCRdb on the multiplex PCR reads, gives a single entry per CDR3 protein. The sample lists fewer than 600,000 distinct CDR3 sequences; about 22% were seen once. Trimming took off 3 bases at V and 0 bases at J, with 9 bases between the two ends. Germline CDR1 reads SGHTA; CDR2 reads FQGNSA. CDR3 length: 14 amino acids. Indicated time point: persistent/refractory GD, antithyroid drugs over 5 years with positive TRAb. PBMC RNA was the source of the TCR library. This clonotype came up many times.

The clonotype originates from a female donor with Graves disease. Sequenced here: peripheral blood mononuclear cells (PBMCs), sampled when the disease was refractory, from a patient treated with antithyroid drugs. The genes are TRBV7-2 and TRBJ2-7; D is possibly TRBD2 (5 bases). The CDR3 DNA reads TGTGCCAGCAGCTTCCTGGACTCCTCCTACGAGCAGTACTTC. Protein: CASSFLDSSYEQYF.